Listed below are T cell receptor beta chains from one sample, sequenced in a study of control samples from healthy donors and cancer patients. The assay was immunoSEQ multiplex PCR, and TCRdb's table has in-frame clones only and misses some. The sample consists of 230,000 or so clones, roughly 94% of them appearing once. Sequenced material: blood. Receptors originate from a man aged 50-60 years in good health. The CDR3 runs from the conserved cysteine through the conserved F or W. Each record gives: CDR3 protein, CDR3 DNA, clone size, V gene, J gene, D gene. The D gene is left open where the match is weak. Part of the rows lack a size; the others show once, few, many or a class for expanded clones.

CASNRRGGSNQPQHF	TGTGCCAGCAACAGAAGAGGGGGAAGCAATCAGCCCCAGCATTTT	.	TRBV28	TRBJ1-5	.
CASSTLGAGWDEQFF	TGTGCCAGTAGCACGTTAGGGGCCGGTTGGGATGAGCAGTTCTTC	.	TRBV19	TRBJ2-1	.
CASSYASSGYEQYF	TGTGCCAGCAGTTACGCTTCTAGCGGCTACGAGCAGTACTTC	.	TRBV6-6	TRBJ2-7	TRBD2
CATSDPAARAFF	TGTGCCACCAGTGATCCCGCAGCTAGAGCTTTCTTT	once	TRBV24-1	TRBJ1-1	.
CASSFPGGGREKLFF	TGTGCCAGCAGTTTCCCAGGGGGGGGAAGGGAAAAACTGTTTTTT	.	TRBV28	TRBJ1-4	TRBD1
CASKGHPGLHEQYF	TGTGCCAGCAAAGGCCATCCTGGGTTACACGAGCAGTACTTC	.	TRBV28	TRBJ2-7	.
CASSHPENTEAFF	TGTGCCAGCAGTCACCCAGAGAACACTGAAGCTTTCTTT	.	TRBV7-9	TRBJ1-1	.
CASSTLIGFGQPQHF	TGTGCCAGCAGTACTCTGATCGGTTTCGGCCAGCCCCAGCATTTT	.	TRBV6-5	TRBJ1-5	.
CASSIDKDHTNTGELFF	TGTGCCAGTAGTATAGATAAAGATCATACGAACACCGGGGAGCTGTTTTTT	.	TRBV19	TRBJ2-2	.
CASSPRQGQETQYF	TGTGCCAGCTCACCGCGACAGGGCCAAGAGACCCAGTACTTC	.	TRBV18	TRBJ2-5	TRBD1